The clone carrying this T cell receptor (beta chain) has a handful of counts. Original analysis: Estimation of nucleated cell counts was performed using reference gene primer amplification. Clones were sequenced by immunoSEQ multiplex PCR, and TCRdb holds only the in-frame ones, with some missing. The DNA gave D and trimming, while V, J and clone size come from that table. The sample has 250,000 or so clones, approximately 90% seen once. The sample originates from a study of blood T cell repertoires in COVID-19. Across the whole study: T cells, B-cell-depleted T cells, or PBMCs provided the cDNA or gDNA that served as material.

Participants' own reports of clinical history determined their cohort assignment. This TCR was recovered from a man aged 30 to 39 who had recovered from COVID-19. Sequencing was carried out using PBMCs or T cells enriched from blood (not recorded which).

The CDR3 here is CASSTQAPRATNSYEQYF. The DNA of the CDR3 is TGTGCCAGTAGTACGCAAGCCCCGAGGGCTACGAACTCCTACGAGCAGTACTTC. The chain has TRBV19 and TRBJ2-7; the D gene is possibly TRBD2 (5 bases). Germline CDR1 LNHDA, CDR2 SQIVND (reference sequence). CDR3 size: 18 residues. Trimming took 4 bases from V and 0 from J, leaving 22 bases between them.